Below, 5 T cell receptor beta chains from the same sample are listed, as sequenced in a study of OX40 agonist ivuxolimab in advanced cancers. Profiling relied on immunoSEQ multiplex PCR, and the TCRdb table lists in-frame clones only, not all of them. The repertoire holds about 72,000 clones, with 65% to 85% as singletons. The starting material was CD4+ or CD8+ T cells sorted from blood, obtained in a trial of the OX40 agonist ivuxolimab. The receptor source for this set is an adult with an advanced solid tumor such as melanoma, head and neck, liver or kidney cancer.

This clone was counted once. V and J are TRBV7-9 and TRBJ1-2; D is unresolved. V lost 2 bases and J lost 5, with 15 bases in between. In germline, CDR1 is SEHNR, CDR2 FQNEAQ (reference sequence). The CDR3 runs to 15 residues. This CDR3 is CASSLWSTDDYGYTF. CDR3 bases: TGTGCCAGCAGCTTATGGTCTACAGACGATTATGGCTACACCTTC.

This rearrangement joins TRBV29-1 to TRBJ2-1, with TRBD2 identical over 11 bases. The CDR3 contains 15 residues. CDR1 is SQVTM and CDR2 is ANQGSEA in the germline V gene. Trimming cost V 6 bases and J 4 bases; bases outside gene matches: 8. The CDR3 protein is CSVSSGGTSYNEQFF. CDR3 coding DNA: TGCAGCGTCTCTAGCGGGGGGACCTCTTACAATGAGCAGTTCTTC.

This clone has a single count. The chain is built from TRBV5-1 and TRBJ2-7; the D is unclear. This CDR3 has 14 residues. Trimming took off 4 bases at V and 6 bases at J, with 17 bases between the two ends. Per the germline V gene, CDR1 is SGHRS and CDR2 is YFSETQ. CDR3 sequence (DNA): TGCGCCAGCAGCCAGGAAGGCCAATTGGGCGAGCAGTACTTC. Its translation: CASSQEGQLGEQYF.

J is TRBJ2-1 and V is TRBV6-4; 12 nucleotides line up with TRBD2. The germline V gene has CDR1 MRHNA and CDR2 SNTAGT. Germline trimming cut 3 bases from V and 8 bases from J; bases unmatched to any gene: 5. This CDR3 contains 15 residues. The CDR3 sequence: CASSDLAGGPYEQFF. DNA for the CDR3: TGTGCCAGCAGTGATCTAGCGGGAGGGCCCTATGAGCAGTTCTTC.

In nucleotides, the CDR3 is TGTGCCAGCAGCTTATGGCCAGGGAACACTGAAGCTTTCTTT. Protein product: CASSLWPGNTEAFF. V gene TRBV11-2 combines with J gene TRBJ1-1; D not resolved. This CDR3 contains 14 residues. Trimming took off 2 bases at V and 1 base at J, with 8 bases between the two ends. The germline V gene encodes CDR1 SGHAT and CDR2 FQNNGV.